These 19 T cell receptor beta chains share one sample of origin, sequenced in a study of shared clonotypes between healthy human individuals. Assay used: immunoSEQ multiplex PCR; TCRdb lists only in-frame clones, some missing. Of just over 2,000,000 clones in the sample, 85% to 95% are singletons; the top ten hold 0.13%. The sample consisted of naive CD4+ T cells sorted from blood. Subset given: CD45RA+ positively selected. The receptors originated from a man aged 18 to 30 in good health.

The rearrangement links TRBV7-9 to TRBJ1-1; TRBD1 might be the D (5 bases). CDR3 size: 14 residues. V was trimmed by 2 bases and J by 4 bases, leaving 11 bases between them. The germline gives CDR1 SEHNR, CDR2 FQNEAQ (reference sequence). The CDR3 reads CASSLQAGGTEAFF. In DNA, the CDR3 is TGTGCCAGCAGCTTACAGGCCGGGGGCACTGAAGCTTTCTTT.

The chain recombines TRBV5-1 with TRBJ2-7; 8 bases line up with TRBD2. The germline V gene has CDR1 SGHRS and CDR2 YFSETQ. The J segment lost 2 bases and the V segment lost 4 bases, leaving 5 bases of the junction unmatched. The CDR3 runs 14 residues. The CDR3 DNA sequence: TGCGCCAGCAGCGAGCTAGCGGGTACCTACGAGCAGTACTTC. This translates into CASSELAGTYEQYF.

With respect to this clone: Other nucleotide sequences in the sample specify the same CDR3. The J gene is TRBJ1-1, the V gene TRBV11-2; no clear D. The germline V gene has CDR1 SGHAT and CDR2 FQNNGV. This CDR3 is 13 amino acids long. Trimming removed 2 bases from V and 4 bases from J, with 8 bases in between. The DNA of the CDR3 is TGTGCCAGCAGCTTATCTGGTGGCACTGAAGCTTTCTTT. This sequence encodes CASSLSGGTEAFF.

The chain links TRBV5-1 to TRBJ1-5, with D perhaps matching TRBD1 (5 bases). The CDR3 is 13 amino acids. In germline, CDR1 is SGHRS, CDR2 YFSETQ. The V and J ends lost 0 bases and 9 bases respectively, with 10 bases between them. This CDR3 is CASSLDGAMPQHF. The CDR3 DNA is TGCGCCAGCAGCTTGGACGGGGCGATGCCCCAGCATTTT.

This clone was observed once. This chain joins TRBV7-9 and TRBJ2-1; the D gene is possibly TRBD2 (6 bases). The CDR3 sequence is 14 residues long. From germline, CDR1 is SEHNR and CDR2 FQNEAQ (reference sequence). V lost 5 bases, J lost 8 bases, and 16 bases lay in between. The CDR3 loop reads CASSPGLQGDEQFF. The CDR3 DNA reads TGTGCCAGCAGCCCGGGACTTCAAGGGGATGAGCAGTTCTTC.

The J gene is TRBJ2-3, the V gene TRBV5-1, with a weak D call TRBD2 (5 bases). V lost 0 bases, J lost 8 bases, and 22 bases lay in between. The germline V gene encodes CDR1 SGHRS and CDR2 YFSETQ. CDR3 length: 17 amino acids. CDR3 DNA: TGCGCCAGCAGCTTGGCCGTACAGAGGGCTCCTATGGGTACGCAGTATTTT. Protein: CASSLAVQRAPMGTQYF. The variable domain in full, with the rest retrieved from reference TRBV5-1 and TRBJ2-3, is KAGVTQTPRYLIKTRGQQVTLSCSPISGHRSVSWYQQTPGQGLQFLFEYFSETQRNKGNFPGRFSGRQFSNSRSEMNVSTLELGDSALYLCASSLAVQRAPMGTQYFGPGTRLTVL.

This chain joins TRBV6-6 and TRBJ1-5; 10 bases line up with TRBD1. The germline gives CDR1 MNHNY, CDR2 SVGAGI (reference sequence). The trim removed 6 bases at V and 6 bases at J, leaving 8 bases unmatched. This CDR3 is 15 amino acids long. CDR3 in amino acids: CASRDDRGPGQPQHF. The CDR3 coding sequence is TGTGCCAGCAGAGACGACAGGGGGCCGGGTCAGCCCCAGCATTTT.

The chain combines TRBV6-1 with TRBJ1-5; TRBD1 is a possible D gene (6 bases). The CDR3 totals 17 residues. The V and J ends lost 4 bases and 1 base respectively, with 17 bases between them. Germline CDR1 MNHNS, CDR2 SASEGT. The CDR3 sequence is CASSGTLGAMSNQPQHF. As DNA, the CDR3 is TGTGCCAGCAGTGGAACGTTGGGGGCAATGAGCAATCAGCCCCAGCATTTT.

The rearrangement links TRBV4-3 to TRBJ1-1; the D is unclear. This CDR3 has 13 residues. Trimming stripped 0 bases from V and 4 bases from J, with 6 bases between. CDR1 is LGHNA, CDR2 YSLEER, per germline. The CDR3 nucleotides read TGCGCCAGCAGCCAAGAAGAGGGCACTGAAGCTTTCTTT. Its translation is CASSQEEGTEAFF.

The genes are TRBV7-3 and TRBJ2-2, with D hard to call. V shed 1 base and J shed 0 bases, with 3 bases lying between them. In germline, CDR1 is SGHTA, CDR2 FQGTGA. The CDR3 has 14 amino acids. The CDR3 loop reads CASSLSSNTGELFF. CDR3 DNA sequence: TGTGCCAGCAGCTTAAGCTCGAACACCGGGGAGCTGTTTTTT.

This clone was recorded only once. The chain employs TRBV5-1 and TRBJ2-1; TRBD2 matches at 11 bases. V was pared by 0 bases and J by 9 bases, with 2 bases of the junction left unmatched. The germline V gene has CDR1 SGHRS and CDR2 YFSETQ. CDR3 length equals 14 residues. Here the CDR3 DNA reads TGCGCCAGCAGCTTGGTTCTAGCGGGAGGTGAGCAGTTCTTC. It is translated as CASSLVLAGGEQFF.

The chain combines TRBV6-6 with TRBJ1-4; a weak D match, TRBD1 (5 bases). V gave up 3 bases and J gave up 7 bases, with 9 bases separating them. Germline V CDR1 and CDR2: MNHNY, SVGAGI (reference sequence). CDR3 size: 13 residues. The CDR3 loop is CASSYVGGEKLFF. The CDR3 coding sequence is TGTGCCAGCAGTTATGTGGGGGGTGAAAAACTGTTTTTT.

This sequence joins TRBV15 and TRBJ1-1, with 8 bases matching TRBD1. The ends lost 5 bases at V and 8 bases at J; junction bases unmatched: 7. The CDR3 has 13 amino acids. Germline CDR1 is LNHNV and CDR2 is YYDKDF (reference sequence). The CDR3 loop reads CATSFQGQGEAFF. The CDR3 nucleotides read TGTGCCACCAGCTTCCAAGGACAGGGCGAAGCTTTCTTT.

CDR3 coding DNA: TGTGCCAGCAGCTCGGGCCCTAGCGGGGGGCGTCAAGAGACCCAGTACTTC. Translation gives CASSSGPSGGRQETQYF. The chain has TRBV9 and TRBJ2-5, with 11 bases matching TRBD2. With 4 bases clipped from V and 2 bases from J, the junction kept 10 bases outside the gene matches. Germline V CDR1 and CDR2: SGDLS, YYNGEE. This CDR3 is 17 amino acids long.

Remarks on this clone: Other DNA sequences in this sample translate to the same CDR3. The J gene is TRBJ1-3, the V gene TRBV6-5, with TRBD1 as a possible D gene (5 bases). The CDR3 loop spans 14 amino acids. The V end was cut by 2 bases, the J end by 2 bases, with 7 bases between. Germline assignment: CDR1 MNHEY and CDR2 SVGAGI. Here the CDR3 DNA reads TGTGCCAGCAGTTACGGGGGTACTGGAAACACCATATATTTT. Its protein is CASSYGGTGNTIYF.

The chain combines TRBV19 with TRBJ1-5, with TRBD1 matching 9 bases. Germline CDR1 and CDR2: LNHDA and SQIVND (reference sequence). The CDR3 is 14 residues long. J gave up 5 bases and V 4 bases, and 3 bases lay outside the gene matches. In nucleotides, the CDR3 is TGTGCCAGTAGTAACGGACAGGGGTATCAGCCCCAGCATTTT. Translation: CASSNGQGYQPQHF.

In its sample, this clone was seen once. The junction departs from the called germline gene at one end, perhaps through a read error. The J gene is TRBJ2-7, the V gene TRBV7-7, with 7 bases lining up with TRBD1. The CDR3 loop spans 15 amino acids. Germline-derived CDR1 and CDR2 are SSHAT and FNYEAQ (reference sequence). The CDR3 loop is CASSLGDSKSYEQYF. The CDR3 DNA follows: TGTGCTAGCAGCTTAGGGGACAGCAAATCCTACGAGCAGTACTTC.

This chain joins TRBV10-3 and TRBJ2-1; the match to TRBD2 covers 12 bases. This CDR3 has 15 residues. The germline CDR1 and CDR2 sequences are ENHRY and SYGVKD. J was trimmed by 7 bases and V by 7 bases; bases with no gene match: 8. The CDR3 here is CAITMTSGSFNEQFF. The CDR3 nucleotides are TGTGCCATCACTATGACTAGCGGGAGTTTTAATGAGCAGTTCTTC.

This clone was found once. The CDR3 sequence is CASSPEAHYNSPLHF. The CDR3 coding sequence is TGCGCCAGCAGCCCCGAGGCGCACTATAATTCACCCCTCCACTTT. V and J are TRBV4-3 and TRBJ1-6, with no clear D. The CDR3 is 15 amino acids. Trimming removed 4 bases from V and 3 bases from J, with 10 bases in between. Germline V lookup: CDR1 LGHNA, CDR2 YSLEER.